This T cell receptor (beta chain) was captured by sequencing in a study of blood T cell repertoires in COVID-19. The wider study: From the United States, Italy and Spain came samples of acute and convalescent COVID-19. The cDNA or gDNA used as material had been derived from T cells, B-cell-depleted T cells, or PBMCs.

Authors' methods: Nucleated cell counts were estimated from reference gene primer amplification. Produced via immunoSEQ multiplex PCR; TCRdb's table is partial and in-frame only. The V and J calls and clone size come from that table; D and trimming were worked out from the DNA. The sample yields around 210,000 clones, 70% to 90% seen once. The receptor comes from a woman in her 70s with acute or convalescent COVID-19. Sequenced: peripheral blood.

As DNA, the CDR3 is TGTGCCAGTACCCCTCCCGACAGGGTGAATGAGCAGTTCTTC. Translation: CASTPPDRVNEQFF. The chain is built from TRBV19 and TRBJ2-1; 7 bases align to TRBD1. This CDR3 comprises 14 residues. Germline CDR1 LNHDA, CDR2 SQIVND (reference sequence). Trimming took 7 bases from V and 7 from J; bases not matched to a gene: 10.